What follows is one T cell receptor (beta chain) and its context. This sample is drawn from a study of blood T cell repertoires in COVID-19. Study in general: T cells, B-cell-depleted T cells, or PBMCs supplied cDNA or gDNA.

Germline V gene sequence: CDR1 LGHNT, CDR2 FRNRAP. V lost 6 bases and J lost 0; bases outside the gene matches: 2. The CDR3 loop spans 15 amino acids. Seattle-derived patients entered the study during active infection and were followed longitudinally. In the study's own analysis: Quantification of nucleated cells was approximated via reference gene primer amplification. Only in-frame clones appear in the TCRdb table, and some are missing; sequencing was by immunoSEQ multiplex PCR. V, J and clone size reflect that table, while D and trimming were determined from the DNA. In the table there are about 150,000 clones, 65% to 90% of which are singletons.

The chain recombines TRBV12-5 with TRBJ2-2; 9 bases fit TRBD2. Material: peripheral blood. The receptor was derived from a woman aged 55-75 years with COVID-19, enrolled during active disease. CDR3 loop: CASGLAGANTGELFF. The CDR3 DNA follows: TGTGCTAGTGGGTTAGCGGGGGCGAACACCGGGGAGCTGTTTTTT.